This T cell receptor (beta chain) was obtained from a study of beta chain features in type 1 diabetes. The wider study: No age, gender or cell yield differences were seen between patients and healthy donors. General study points: The study found moderately but significantly shorter TCRB CDR3s in all four CD4+ subsets of Type 1 diabetes patients. In type 1 diabetes patients, VDJ junctions had fewer insertions; deletions at these junctions were more frequent.

Trimming left V 4 bases short and J 1 base short, with 15 bases between. Germline assignment: CDR1 SGHDT and CDR2 YYEEEE. The CDR3 is 15 residues long. The entirety of the isolated RNA underwent reverse transcription, so expressed TCRB transcripts were sequenced. Here immunoSEQ multiplex PCR was the method, and the copy in TCRdb shows in-frame clones only, minus some. The table has about 900,000 clones, roughly a sixth seen once. This clone came up a few times. Its matching antigen is unknown. The sequenced sample was naive CD4+ T cells from blood. This receptor was taken from a young woman in good health. J is TRBJ2-7 and V is TRBV5-6; D is perhaps TRBD2 (5 bases). Written as DNA, the CDR3 is TGTGCCAGCAGCGATACTAGTGCTCTGTCCTACGAGCAGTACTTC. Protein: CASSDTSALSYEQYF.